This T cell receptor beta chain appears in the sequencing data of a study of T cell clonality in common variable immunodeficiency. Study conclusions and caveats: What drives increased CVID clonality needs T cell subpopulation sequencing. CVID patient heterogeneity limited repertoire-clinical complication correlations.

The table lists this clone with many counts. Its antigen is unknown. Equal genomic DNA amounts from CVID and control samples were sequenced. Using immunoSEQ multiplex PCR, the repertoire was profiled, and TCRdb retains in-frame clones only, with some absent. The sample shows some 54,000 clones, none of them appearing just once. The TCR originated in a person aged 18 to 70 in good health. Sequencing input: peripheral blood mononuclear cells.

CDR3 amino acids: CASSPQDRGRSYGYTF. CDR3 DNA (partial): TGTGCCAGCTCACCTCAAGACAGGGGGCGAAGCTATGGC. V gene TRBV18 combines with J gene TRBJ1-2; 10 bases agree with TRBD1. Coverage ceases 3 residues before the CDR3 finishes, and the germline J gene fills in the end. V dropped 3 bases and J dropped 4; count of bases not matched to a gene: 8. Germline lookup yields CDR1 KGHSH and CDR2 LQKENI. The CDR3 length is 16 residues.